The T cell receptor (beta chain) under discussion was sequenced for a study of cytomegalovirus exposure and HLA in healthy donors. Findings and limits, study-wide: The study recorded 160 or so TCR beta chains that were cytomegalovirus-associated.

Regarding this clone: Its target is unknown.

The PCR ran on 60 Vbeta and 13 Jbeta primers. Sequencing used immunoSEQ multiplex PCR; TCRdb keeps in-frame clones, though not all of them. The data show 130,000 to 150,000 clones, approximately 70% seen once. The CDR3 loop spans 16 amino acids. The ends lost 5 bases at V and 7 bases at J; junction bases unmatched: 11. Looked up from germline, CDR1 is MNHEY and CDR2 is SMNVEV (reference sequence). Donors consisted of healthy bone marrow donors. Sequencing was carried out using PBMCs. The origin of this receptor is a woman younger than 30 in good health and CMV-seronegative. The chain is built from TRBV27 and TRBJ1-5; 10 bases line up with TRBD1. CDR3 residues: CASSALDRGRGQPQHF. Here the CDR3 DNA reads TGTGCCAGCAGTGCCCTAGACAGGGGGCGCGGGCAGCCCCAGCATTTT.